This T cell receptor beta chain comes out of a study of patients and donors after allogeneic stem cell transplantation. In its sample, this clonotype was seen many times. V was pared by 2 bases and J by 0 bases, with 3 bases of the junction left unmatched. This CDR3 is built from 16 residues. In TCRdb, the RT-PCR reads were re-called with MiXCR into one record per CDR3 protein. The table includes about a million distinct CDR3 sequences, 18% detected once. The TCR comes from a human donor who was either an allogeneic HSCT recipient or a stem cell or donor lymphocyte infusion donor (not recorded which). It is not recorded whose cells these are; they may come from a transplant donor. Sequenced input: blood, either unsorted or a sorted T cell fraction (not recorded which). The V and J genes are TRBV12-3 or TRBV12-4 and TRBJ2-7, with 11 bases aligning to TRBD1. CDR3 loop: CASSLSGTGGSYEQYF. The CDR3 DNA is TGTGCCAGCAGTTTAAGCGGGACAGGGGGCTCCTACGAGCAGTACTTC.